This note documents a single T cell receptor beta chain sequence. Its antigen is currently unknown. These data come from a study of shared clonotypes between healthy human individuals. Study results and caveats: Investigators collected only blood, and repertoires in tissues likely differ.

Running of the assay took place at deep level. In the original workflow: Filtering differed because ImmunoSEQ produced junction-only sequences that carried no quality scores. Only in-frame clones appear in the TCRdb table, and some are missing; sequencing was by immunoSEQ multiplex PCR. Clone size and V and J calls were adopted from that table, with D and trimming inferred from the DNA. The table records approximately 500,000 clones, approximately 79% of them present only once. Germline-derived CDR1 and CDR2 are PRHDT and FYEKMQ (reference sequence). CDR3 size: 16 residues. V was trimmed by 2 bases and J by 3 bases, leaving 11 bases between them.

The TCR was taken from a woman in her thirties or forties in good health. Some clones in this sample may be carry-over from other donors' samples. The genes are TRBV13 and TRBJ2-6; D call uncertain. The sequenced sample consisted of PBMCs. The DNA for the CDR3 is TGTGCCAGCAGCTTATGGGTTGGCTTTGGGGCCAACGTCCTGACTTTC. It encodes CASSLWVGFGANVLTF. Based on the CDR3 plus reference TRBV13 and TRBJ2-6, the full variable domain is AAGVIQSPRHLIKEKRETATLKCYPIPRHDTVYWYQQGPGQDPQFLISFYEKMQSDKGSIPDRFSAQQFSDYHSELNMSSLELGDSALYFCASSLWVGFGANVLTFGAGSRLTVL.